The clone carrying this T cell receptor beta chain has just a few counts. Its antigen is currently unknown. These data originate in a study of spatial heterogeneity in lung cancer. Whole-study results and caveats: Tumor mutation counts were tracked by expanded intratumoral alpha and beta TCR counts.

TCRdb ran MiXCR on the 5' RACE reads and lists one entry per CDR3 protein. There are nearly 25,000 distinct CDR3 sequences in the sample; roughly 8.3% occur only once, and roughly 8% lies in the top ten. V lost 6 bases, J lost 0 bases, and 6 bases lay in between. This CDR3 is built from 12 residues. The time point is: sample taken at primary tumor resection. The chain links TRBV12-3 or TRBV12-4 to TRBJ2-7; D ambiguous. This clonotype originated in a male donor with early-stage non-small cell lung cancer. The input for sequencing was lung tumor tissue, taken at surgery. CDR3 sequence (DNA): TGTGCCAGCAGCCGCGACTCCTACGAGCAGTACTTC. As protein: CASSRDSYEQYF.